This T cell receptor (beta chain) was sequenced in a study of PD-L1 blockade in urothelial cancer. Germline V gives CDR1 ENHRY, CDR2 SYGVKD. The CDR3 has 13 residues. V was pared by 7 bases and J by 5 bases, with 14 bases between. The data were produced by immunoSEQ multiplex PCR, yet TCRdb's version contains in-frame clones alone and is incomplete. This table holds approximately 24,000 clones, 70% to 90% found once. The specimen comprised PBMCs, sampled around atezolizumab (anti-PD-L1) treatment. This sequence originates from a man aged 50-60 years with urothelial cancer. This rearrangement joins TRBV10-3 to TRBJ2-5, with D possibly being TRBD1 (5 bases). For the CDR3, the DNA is TGTGCCATCAAGGACCAGGGAACGGAGACCCAGTACTTC. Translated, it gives CAIKDQGTETQYF.